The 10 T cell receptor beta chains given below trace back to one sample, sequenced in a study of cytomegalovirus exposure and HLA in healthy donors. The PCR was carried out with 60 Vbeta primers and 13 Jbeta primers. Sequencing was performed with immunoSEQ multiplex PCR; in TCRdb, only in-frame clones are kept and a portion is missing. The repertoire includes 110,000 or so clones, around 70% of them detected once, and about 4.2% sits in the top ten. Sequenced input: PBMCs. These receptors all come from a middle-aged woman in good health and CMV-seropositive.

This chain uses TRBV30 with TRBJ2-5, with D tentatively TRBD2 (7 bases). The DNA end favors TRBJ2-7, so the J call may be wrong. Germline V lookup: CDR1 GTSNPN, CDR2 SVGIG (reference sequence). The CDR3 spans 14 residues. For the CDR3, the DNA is TGTGCCTGGAGTGTACGAGGGGGGGCCGGCGAGCAGTACTTC. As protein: CAWSVRGGAGEQYF.

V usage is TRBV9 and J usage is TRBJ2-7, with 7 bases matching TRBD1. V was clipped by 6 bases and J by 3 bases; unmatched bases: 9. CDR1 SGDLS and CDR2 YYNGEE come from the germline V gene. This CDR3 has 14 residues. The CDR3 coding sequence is TGTGCCAGCAATCCAGGGACAGCCAGCTACGAGCAGTACTTC. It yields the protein CASNPGTASYEQYF. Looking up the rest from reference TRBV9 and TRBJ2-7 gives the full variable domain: DSGVTQTPKHLITATGQRVTLRCSPRSGDLSVYWYQQSLDQGLQFLIQYYNGEERAKGNILERFSAQQFPDLHSELNLSSLELGDSALYFCASNPGTASYEQYFGPGTRLTVT.

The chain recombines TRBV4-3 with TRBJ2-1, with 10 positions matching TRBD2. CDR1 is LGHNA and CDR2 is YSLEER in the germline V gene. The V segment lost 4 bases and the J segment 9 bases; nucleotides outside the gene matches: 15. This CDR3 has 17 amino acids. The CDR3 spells CASSPIEAAGGGGEQFF. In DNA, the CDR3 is TGCGCCAGCAGCCCGATCGAGGCAGCGGGGGGGGGTGGTGAGCAGTTCTTC.

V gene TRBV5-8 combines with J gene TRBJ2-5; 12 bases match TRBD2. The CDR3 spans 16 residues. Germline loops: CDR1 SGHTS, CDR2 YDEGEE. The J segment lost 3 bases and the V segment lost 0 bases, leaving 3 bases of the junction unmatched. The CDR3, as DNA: TGTGCCAGCAGCTTGGGGACTAGCGGGGATAAAGAGACCCAGTACTTC. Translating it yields CASSLGTSGDKETQYF.

The CDR3 protein is CASSLQGLKTEGYTF. For the CDR3, the DNA is TGTGCCAGCAGCCTGCAGGGACTGAAGACGGAGGGCTACACCTTC. V gene TRBV2 combines with J gene TRBJ1-2; D possibly corresponds to TRBD1 (5 bases). The CDR3 spans 15 residues. Germline CDR1 reads SNHLY; CDR2 reads FYNNEI. The ends were cut back, 6 bases at V and 8 bases at J, with 22 bases in the middle.

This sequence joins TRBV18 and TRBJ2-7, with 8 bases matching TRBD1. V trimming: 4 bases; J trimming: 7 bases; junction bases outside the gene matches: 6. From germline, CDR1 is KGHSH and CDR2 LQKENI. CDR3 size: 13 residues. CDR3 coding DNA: TGTGCCAGCTCACTAGGACAGGGAGTGGAGCAGTACTTC. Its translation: CASSLGQGVEQYF.

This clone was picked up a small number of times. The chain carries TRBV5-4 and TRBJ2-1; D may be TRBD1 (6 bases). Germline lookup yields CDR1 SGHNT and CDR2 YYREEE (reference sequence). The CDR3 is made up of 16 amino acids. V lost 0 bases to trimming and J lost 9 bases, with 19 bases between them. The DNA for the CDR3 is TGTGCCAGCAGCTTGGCGGGCAGGATGAGAGGGGGTGAGCAGTTCTTC. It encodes CASSLAGRMRGGEQFF.

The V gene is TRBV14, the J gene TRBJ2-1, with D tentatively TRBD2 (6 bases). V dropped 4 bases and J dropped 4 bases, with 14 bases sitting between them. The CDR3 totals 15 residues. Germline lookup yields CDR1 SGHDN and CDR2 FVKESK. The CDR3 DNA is TGTGCCAGCAGCCGCCGGGAGTACTCGTACAATGAGCAGTTCTTC. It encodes CASSRREYSYNEQFF.

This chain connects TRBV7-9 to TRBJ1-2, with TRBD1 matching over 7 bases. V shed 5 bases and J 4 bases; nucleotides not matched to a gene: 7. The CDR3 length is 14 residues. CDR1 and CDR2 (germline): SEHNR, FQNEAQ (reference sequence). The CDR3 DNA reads TGTGCCAGCAGCCCCGGGGCAGGGGGCTATGGCTACACCTTC. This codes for CASSPGAGGYGYTF.

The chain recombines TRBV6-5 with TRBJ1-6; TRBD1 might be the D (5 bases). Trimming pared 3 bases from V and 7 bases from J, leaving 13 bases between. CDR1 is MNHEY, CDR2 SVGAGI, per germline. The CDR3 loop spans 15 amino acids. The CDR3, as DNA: TGTGCCAGCAGTTATGGGGGGGTAAAGAATTCACCCCTCCACTTT. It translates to CASSYGGVKNSPLHF.